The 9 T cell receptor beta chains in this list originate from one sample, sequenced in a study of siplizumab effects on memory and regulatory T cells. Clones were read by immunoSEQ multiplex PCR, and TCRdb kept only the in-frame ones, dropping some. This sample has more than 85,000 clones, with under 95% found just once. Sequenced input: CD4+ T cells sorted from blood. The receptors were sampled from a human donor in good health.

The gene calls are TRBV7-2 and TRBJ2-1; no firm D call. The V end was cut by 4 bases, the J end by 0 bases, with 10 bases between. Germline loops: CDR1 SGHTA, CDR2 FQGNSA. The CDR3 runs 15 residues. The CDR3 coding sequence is TGTGCCAGCAGCTCTACGTGGAGCTCCTACAATGAGCAGTTCTTC. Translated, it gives CASSSTWSSYNEQFF.

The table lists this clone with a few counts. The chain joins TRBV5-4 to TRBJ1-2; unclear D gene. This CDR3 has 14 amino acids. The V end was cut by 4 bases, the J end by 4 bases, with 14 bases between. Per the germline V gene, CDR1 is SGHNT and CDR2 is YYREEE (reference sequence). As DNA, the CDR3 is TGTGCCAGCAGCCCTTTCCAGGTCTCCTATGGCTACACCTTC. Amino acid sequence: CASSPFQVSYGYTF.

The CDR3 loop is CASSNVGTGGYEQYF. Here the CDR3 DNA reads TGTGCCAGCAGCAACGTGGGGACAGGGGGGTACGAGCAGTACTTC. The rearrangement joins TRBV5-4 to TRBJ2-7; 11 bases match TRBD1. Germline V lookup: CDR1 SGHNT, CDR2 YYREEE (reference sequence). Trimming took 4 bases from V and 4 from J; bases not matched to a gene: 7. The CDR3 is 15 residues long.

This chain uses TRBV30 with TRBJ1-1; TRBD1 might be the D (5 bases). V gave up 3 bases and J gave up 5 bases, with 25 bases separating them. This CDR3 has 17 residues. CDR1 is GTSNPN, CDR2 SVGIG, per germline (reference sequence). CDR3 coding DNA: TGTGCCTGGAGCGTTGAAGGGGCAGGCTGGTTTAAAACTGAAGCTTTCTTT. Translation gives CAWSVEGAGWFKTEAFF.

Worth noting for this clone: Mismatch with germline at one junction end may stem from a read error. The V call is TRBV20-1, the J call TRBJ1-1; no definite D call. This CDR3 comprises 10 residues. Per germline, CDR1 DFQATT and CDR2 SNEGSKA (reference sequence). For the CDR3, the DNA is TGCAGTGCTCGAGAGGTGGGAGCTTTCTTT. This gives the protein CSAREVGAFF.

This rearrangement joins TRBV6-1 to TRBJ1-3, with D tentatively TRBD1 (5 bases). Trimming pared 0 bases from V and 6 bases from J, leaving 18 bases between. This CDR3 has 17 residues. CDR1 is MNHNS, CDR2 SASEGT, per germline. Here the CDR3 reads CASSEAPGPRSLNTIYF. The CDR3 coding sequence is TGTGCCAGCAGTGAAGCCCCGGGACCGCGCTCTTTAAACACCATATATTTT.

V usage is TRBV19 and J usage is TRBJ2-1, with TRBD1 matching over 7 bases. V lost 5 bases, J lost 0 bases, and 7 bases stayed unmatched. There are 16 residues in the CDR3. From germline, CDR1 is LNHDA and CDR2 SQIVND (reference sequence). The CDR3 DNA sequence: TGTGCCAGTAGTTGGGGACAGTCCTACTCCTACAATGAGCAGTTCTTC. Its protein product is CASSWGQSYSYNEQFF. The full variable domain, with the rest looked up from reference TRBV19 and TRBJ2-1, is DGGITQSPKYLFRKEGQNVTLSCEQNLNHDAMYWYRQDPGQGLRLIYYSQIVNDFQKGDIAEGYSVSREKKESFPLTVTSAQKNPTAFYLCASSWGQSYSYNEQFFGPGTRLTVL.

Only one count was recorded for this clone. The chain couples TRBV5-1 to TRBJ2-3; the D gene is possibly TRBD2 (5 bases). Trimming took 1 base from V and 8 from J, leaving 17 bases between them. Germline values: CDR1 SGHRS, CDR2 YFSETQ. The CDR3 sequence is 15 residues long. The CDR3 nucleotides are TGCGCCAGCAGCTTGAGCGGTGGTCTGCGGAGTACGCAGTATTTT. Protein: CASSLSGGLRSTQYF.

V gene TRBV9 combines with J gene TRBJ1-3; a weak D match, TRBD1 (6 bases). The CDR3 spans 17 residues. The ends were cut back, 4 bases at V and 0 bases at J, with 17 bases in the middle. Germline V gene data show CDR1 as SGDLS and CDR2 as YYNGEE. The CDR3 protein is CASSISDSSFSGNTIYF. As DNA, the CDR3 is TGTGCCAGCAGCATCTCGGACAGTTCATTCTCTGGAAACACCATATATTTT.